This T cell receptor beta chain originates from a study of blood T cell repertoires in COVID-19. For the study at large: T cells, B-cell-depleted T cells, or PBMCs provided the cDNA or gDNA that served as material.

The method was immunoSEQ multiplex PCR; TCRdb's version includes in-frame clones alone and lacks a portion of them. The sample has roughly 120,000 clones, approximately 82% seen once. This CDR3 comprises 19 residues. Germline lookup yields CDR1 MNHNS and CDR2 SASEGT. Trimming took 1 base from V and 0 from J, leaving 19 bases between them. Sequencing used peripheral blood. The clonotype originates from a man younger than 40 with acute or convalescent COVID-19. The chain links TRBV6-1 to TRBJ2-1; D may be TRBD1 (7 bases). The DNA for the CDR3 is TGTGCCAGCAGTGAAGTAGGGGGCGCGGGATCAGGCTCCTACAATGAGCAGTTCTTC. Protein: CASSEVGGAGSGSYNEQFF.